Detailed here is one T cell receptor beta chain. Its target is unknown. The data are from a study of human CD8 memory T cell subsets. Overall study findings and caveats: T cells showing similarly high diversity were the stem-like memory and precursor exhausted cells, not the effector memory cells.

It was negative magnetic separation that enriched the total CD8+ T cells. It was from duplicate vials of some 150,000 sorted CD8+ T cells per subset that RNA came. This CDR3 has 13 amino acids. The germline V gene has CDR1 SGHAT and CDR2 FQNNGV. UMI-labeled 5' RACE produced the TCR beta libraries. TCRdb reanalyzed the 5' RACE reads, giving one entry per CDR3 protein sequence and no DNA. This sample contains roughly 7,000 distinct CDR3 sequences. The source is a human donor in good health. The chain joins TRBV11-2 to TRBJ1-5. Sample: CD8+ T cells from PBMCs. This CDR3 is CASSLDLGSAQHF.